This TCR beta chain originates from a study of CD8 T cells in Susac syndrome. Germline loops: CDR1 SNHLY, CDR2 FYNNEI. The CDR3 has 15 amino acids. This clonotype was picked up one time. Germline is not matched at one junction end, which may reflect a read error. TCR beta sequencing was performed on blood CD8+ and CD4+ T cells. TEMRA cells underwent FACS enrichment and CD8+ and CD4+ T cells underwent negative isolation. Random hexamers were used to reverse transcribe an amount of about 0.5 to 1 ug RNA. Amplification of TCR beta CDR3 spanned 54 Vbeta and 13 Jbeta via immunoSEQ multiplex PCR. TCRdb analysed the immunoSEQ multiplex PCR reads with MiXCR anew, one entry per CDR3 protein. There are about 190,000 distinct CDR3 sequences in the sample; about 94% occur only once, and around 0.096% lies in the top ten.

The receptor was isolated from a human donor in good health. The sequenced sample consisted of CD4+ T cells from PBMCs. The chain recombines TRBV2 with TRBJ2-3; TRBD1 aligns across 8 bases. CDR3 region: CASREGQGSTDTQYF. For the CDR3, the DNA is TGTGCCAGCAGGGAAGGACAGGGAAGCACAGATACGCAGTATTTT.